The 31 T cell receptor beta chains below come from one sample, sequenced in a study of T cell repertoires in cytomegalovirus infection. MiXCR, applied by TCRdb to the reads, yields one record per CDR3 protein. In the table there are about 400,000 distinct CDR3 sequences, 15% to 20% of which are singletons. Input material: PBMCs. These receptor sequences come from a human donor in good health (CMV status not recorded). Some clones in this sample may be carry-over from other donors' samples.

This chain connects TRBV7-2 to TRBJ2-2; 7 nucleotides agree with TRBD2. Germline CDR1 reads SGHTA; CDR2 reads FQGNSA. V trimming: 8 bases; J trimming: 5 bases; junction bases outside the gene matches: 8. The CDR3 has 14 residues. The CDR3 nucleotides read TGTGCCAGCTGCCTGGGAGCGGGGACCGGGGAGCTGTTTTTT. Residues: CASCLGAGTGELFF.

CDR3 in DNA: TGTGCCAGCTCACTATACGAGAACAATAATCAGCCCCAGCATTTT. This codes for CASSLYENNNQPQHF. The chain joins TRBV18 to TRBJ1-5; D is undetermined. The CDR3 has 15 amino acids. V lost 4 bases and J 4 bases, leaving 14 bases between the germline ends. CDR1 and CDR2 from the germline V gene are KGHSH and LQKENI.

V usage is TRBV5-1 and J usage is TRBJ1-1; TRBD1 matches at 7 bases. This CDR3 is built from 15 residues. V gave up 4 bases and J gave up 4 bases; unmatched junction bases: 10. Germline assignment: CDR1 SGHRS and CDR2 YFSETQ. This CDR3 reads CASSLGQARGTEAFF. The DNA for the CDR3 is TGCGCCAGCAGCCTAGGACAGGCCCGAGGCACTGAAGCTTTCTTT.

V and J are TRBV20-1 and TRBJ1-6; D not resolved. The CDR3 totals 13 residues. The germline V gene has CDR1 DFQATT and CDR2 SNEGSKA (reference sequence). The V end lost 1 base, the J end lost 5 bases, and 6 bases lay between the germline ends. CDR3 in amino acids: CSARGQNNSPLHF. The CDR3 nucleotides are TGCAGTGCTAGAGGGCAGAATAATTCACCCCTCCACTTT.

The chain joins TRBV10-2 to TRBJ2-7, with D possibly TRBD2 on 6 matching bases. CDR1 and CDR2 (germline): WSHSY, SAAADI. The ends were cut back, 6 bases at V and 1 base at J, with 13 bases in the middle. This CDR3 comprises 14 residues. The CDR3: CASRVRLGSYEQYF. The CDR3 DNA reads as TGCGCCAGCAGGGTTAGACTAGGATCCTACGAGCAGTACTTC.

This chain's CDR3 is CSAGSGTEAFF. The CDR3 DNA reads as TGCAGCGCCGGAAGCGGCACTGAAGCTTTCTTT. The V and J genes are TRBV20-1 and TRBJ1-1; no reliable D call. This CDR3 has 11 amino acids. CDR1 is DFQATT and CDR2 is SNEGSKA in the germline V gene (reference sequence).

CDR3 in amino acids: CASSLGPQPPLEQYF. CDR3 nucleotide sequence: TGTGCCAGCAGCCTGGGGCCTCAACCGCCCCTCGAGCAGTACTTC. The V call is TRBV3-1, the J call TRBJ2-7, with a weak D call TRBD1 (5 bases). The CDR3 contains 15 residues. V lost 4 bases to trimming and J lost 6 bases, with 19 bases between them. Per the germline V gene, CDR1 is LGHDT and CDR2 is YNNKEL (reference sequence).

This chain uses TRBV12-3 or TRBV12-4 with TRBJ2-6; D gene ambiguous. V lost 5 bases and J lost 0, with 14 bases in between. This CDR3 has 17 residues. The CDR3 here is CASSRPTGFSGANVLTF. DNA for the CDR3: TGTGCCAGCAGTCGTCCTACTGGGTTCTCTGGGGCCAACGTCCTGACTTTC.

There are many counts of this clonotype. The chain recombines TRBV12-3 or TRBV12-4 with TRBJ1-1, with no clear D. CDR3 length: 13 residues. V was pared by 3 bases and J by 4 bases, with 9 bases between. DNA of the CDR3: TGTGCCAGCAGTTTCAGCATTCGCACTGAAGCTTTCTTT. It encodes CASSFSIRTEAFF.

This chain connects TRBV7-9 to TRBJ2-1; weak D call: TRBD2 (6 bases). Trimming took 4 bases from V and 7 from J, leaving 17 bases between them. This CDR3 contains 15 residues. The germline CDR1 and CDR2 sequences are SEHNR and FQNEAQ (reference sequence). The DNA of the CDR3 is TGTGCCAGCAGCTCAGAGCGCTACCGGGGGAATGAGCAGTTCTTC. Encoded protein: CASSSERYRGNEQFF.

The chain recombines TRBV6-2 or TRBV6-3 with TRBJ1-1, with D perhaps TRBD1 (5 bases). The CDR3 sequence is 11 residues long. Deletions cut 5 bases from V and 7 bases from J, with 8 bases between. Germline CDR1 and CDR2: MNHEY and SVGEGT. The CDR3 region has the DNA TGTGCCAGCAGTCGACAGAATGAAGCTTTCTTT. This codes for CASSRQNEAFF.

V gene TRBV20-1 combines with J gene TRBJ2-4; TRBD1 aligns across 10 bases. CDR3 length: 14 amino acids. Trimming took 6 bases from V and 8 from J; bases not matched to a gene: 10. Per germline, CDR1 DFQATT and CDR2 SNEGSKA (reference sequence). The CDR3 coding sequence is TGCAGTGCAATACTGACAGGGGGCGCGTACATTCAGTACTTC. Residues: CSAILTGGAYIQYF.

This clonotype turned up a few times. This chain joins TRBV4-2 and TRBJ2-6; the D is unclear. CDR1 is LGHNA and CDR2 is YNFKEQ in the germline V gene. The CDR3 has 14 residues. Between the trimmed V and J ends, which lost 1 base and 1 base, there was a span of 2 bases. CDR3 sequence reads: CASSQVSGANVLTF. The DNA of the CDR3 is TGTGCCAGCAGCCAAGTATCTGGGGCCAACGTCCTGACTTTC.

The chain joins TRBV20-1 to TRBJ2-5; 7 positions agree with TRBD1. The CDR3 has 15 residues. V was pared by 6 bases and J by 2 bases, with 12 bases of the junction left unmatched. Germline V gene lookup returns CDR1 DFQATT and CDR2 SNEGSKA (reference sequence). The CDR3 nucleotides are TGCAGTGCCCAACCCCGGGACAGCGTACAAGAGACCCAGTACTTC. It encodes CSAQPRDSVQETQYF.

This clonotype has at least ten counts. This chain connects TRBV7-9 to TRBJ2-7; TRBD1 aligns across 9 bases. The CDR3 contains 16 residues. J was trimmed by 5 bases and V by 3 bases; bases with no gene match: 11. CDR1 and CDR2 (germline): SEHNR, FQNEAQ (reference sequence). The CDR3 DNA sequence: TGTGCCAGCAGCTTTCTTACCGGGACAGGGAGTAACGAGCAGTACTTC. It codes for CASSFLTGTGSNEQYF.

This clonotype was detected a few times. The CDR3 loop is CASSFTGGSTYEQYF. CDR3 bases: TGTGCCAGCAGCTTCACAGGTGGATCGACCTACGAGCAGTACTTC. The rearrangement links TRBV7-2 to TRBJ2-7; D may be TRBD1 (5 bases). CDR3 length equals 15 residues. Germline lookup yields CDR1 SGHTA and CDR2 FQGNSA. V lost 3 bases to trimming and J lost 2 bases, with 14 bases between them.

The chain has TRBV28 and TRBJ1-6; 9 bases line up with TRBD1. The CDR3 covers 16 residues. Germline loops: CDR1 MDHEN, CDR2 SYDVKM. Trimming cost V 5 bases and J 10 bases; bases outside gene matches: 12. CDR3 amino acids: CASSPPGQGKGSPLHF. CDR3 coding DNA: TGTGCCAGCAGTCCACCGGGACAGGGAAAAGGATCACCCCTCCACTTT.

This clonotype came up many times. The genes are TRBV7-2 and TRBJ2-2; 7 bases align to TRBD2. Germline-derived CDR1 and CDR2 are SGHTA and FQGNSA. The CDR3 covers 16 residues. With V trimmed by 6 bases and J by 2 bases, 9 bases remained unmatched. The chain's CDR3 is CASSWPGLSNTGELFF. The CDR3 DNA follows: TGTGCCAGCAGTTGGCCGGGACTATCAAACACCGGGGAGCTGTTTTTT.

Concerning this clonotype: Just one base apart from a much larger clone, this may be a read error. The CDR3 DNA reads TGTGCCAGCACCGTTCACAGGCTCGGTGGCTCCACCTTC. Translation: CASTVHRLGGSTF. The chain is built from TRBV6-6 and TRBJ1-2; tentatively, D is TRBD1 (5 bases). The CDR3 length is 13 residues. Germline V gene sequence: CDR1 MNHNY, CDR2 SVGAGI (reference sequence).

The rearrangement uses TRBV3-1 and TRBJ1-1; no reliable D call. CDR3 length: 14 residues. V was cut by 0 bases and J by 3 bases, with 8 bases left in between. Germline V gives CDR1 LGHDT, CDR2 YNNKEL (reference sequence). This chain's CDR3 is CASSQDVGHTEAFF. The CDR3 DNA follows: TGTGCCAGCAGCCAAGATGTCGGTCACACTGAAGCTTTCTTT.

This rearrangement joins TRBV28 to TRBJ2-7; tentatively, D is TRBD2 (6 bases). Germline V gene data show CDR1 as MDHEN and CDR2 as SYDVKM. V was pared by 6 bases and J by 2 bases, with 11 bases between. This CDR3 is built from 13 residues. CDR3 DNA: TGTGCCAGCAGACCCGGGGGACCCTACGAGCAGTACTTC. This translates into CASRPGGPYEQYF. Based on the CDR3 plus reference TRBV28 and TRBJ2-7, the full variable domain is DVKVTQSSRYLVKRTGEKVFLECVQDMDHENMFWYRQDPGLGLRLIYFSYDVKMKEKGDIPEGYSVSREKKERFSLILESASTNQTSMYLCASRPGGPYEQYFGPGTRLTVT.

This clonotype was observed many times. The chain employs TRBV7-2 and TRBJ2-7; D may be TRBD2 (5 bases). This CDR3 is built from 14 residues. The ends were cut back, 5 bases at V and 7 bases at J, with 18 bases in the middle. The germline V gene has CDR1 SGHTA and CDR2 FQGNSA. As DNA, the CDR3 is TGTGCCAGCAGCCCGGACTTGGTGGGGTGGGAGCAGTACTTC. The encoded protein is CASSPDLVGWEQYF.

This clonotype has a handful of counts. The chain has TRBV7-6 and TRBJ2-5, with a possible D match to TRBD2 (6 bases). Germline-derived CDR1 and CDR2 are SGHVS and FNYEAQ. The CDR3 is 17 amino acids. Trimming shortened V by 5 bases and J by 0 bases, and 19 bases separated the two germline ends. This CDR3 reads CASSPTGAGSYQETQYF. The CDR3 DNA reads TGTGCCAGCAGCCCTACCGGGGCGGGAAGTTACCAAGAGACCCAGTACTTC.

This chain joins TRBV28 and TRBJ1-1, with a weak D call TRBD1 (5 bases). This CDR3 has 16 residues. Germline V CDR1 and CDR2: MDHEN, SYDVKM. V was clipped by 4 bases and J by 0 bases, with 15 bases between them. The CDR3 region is CASSSEGRDLNTEAFF. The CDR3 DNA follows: TGTGCCAGCAGTTCCGAGGGCCGGGACCTGAACACTGAAGCTTTCTTT.

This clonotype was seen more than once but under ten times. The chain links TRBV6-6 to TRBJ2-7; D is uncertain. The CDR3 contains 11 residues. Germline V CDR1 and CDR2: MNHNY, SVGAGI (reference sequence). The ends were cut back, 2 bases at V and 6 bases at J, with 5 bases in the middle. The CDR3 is CASSYTLEQYF. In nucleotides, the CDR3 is TGTGCCAGCAGTTACACCCTCGAGCAGTACTTC.

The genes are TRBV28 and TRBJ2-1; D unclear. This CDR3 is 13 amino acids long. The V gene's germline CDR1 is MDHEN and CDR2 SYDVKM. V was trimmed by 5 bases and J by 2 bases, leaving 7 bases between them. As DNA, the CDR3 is TGTGCCAGCAGTCAGACACCCTACAATGAGCAGTTCTTC. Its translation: CASSQTPYNEQFF.

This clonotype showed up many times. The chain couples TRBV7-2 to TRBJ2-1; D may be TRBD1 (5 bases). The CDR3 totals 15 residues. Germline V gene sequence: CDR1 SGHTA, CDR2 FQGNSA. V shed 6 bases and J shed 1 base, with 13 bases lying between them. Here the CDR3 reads CASSPGRQSYNEQFF. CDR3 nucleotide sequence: TGTGCCAGCAGTCCAGGTCGACAGTCCTACAATGAGCAGTTCTTC.

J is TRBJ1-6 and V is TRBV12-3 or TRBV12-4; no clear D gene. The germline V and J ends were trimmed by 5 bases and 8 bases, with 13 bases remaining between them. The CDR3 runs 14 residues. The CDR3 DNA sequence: TGTGCCAGCAGTCTAGGGCCGGGATATTCACCCCTCCACTTT. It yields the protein CASSLGPGYSPLHF.

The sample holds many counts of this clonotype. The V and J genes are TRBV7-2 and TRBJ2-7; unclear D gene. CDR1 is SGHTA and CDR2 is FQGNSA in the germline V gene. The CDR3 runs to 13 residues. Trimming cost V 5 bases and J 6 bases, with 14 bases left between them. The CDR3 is CASSDFDLSEQYF. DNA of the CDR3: TGTGCCAGCAGCGATTTTGACTTATCCGAGCAGTACTTC.

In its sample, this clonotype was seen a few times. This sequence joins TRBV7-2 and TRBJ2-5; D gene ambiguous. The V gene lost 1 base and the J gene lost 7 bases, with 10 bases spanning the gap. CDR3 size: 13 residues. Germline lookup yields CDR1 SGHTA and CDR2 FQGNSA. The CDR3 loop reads CASSLETLVTQYF. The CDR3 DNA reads TGTGCCAGCAGCTTAGAAACCCTAGTGACCCAGTACTTC.

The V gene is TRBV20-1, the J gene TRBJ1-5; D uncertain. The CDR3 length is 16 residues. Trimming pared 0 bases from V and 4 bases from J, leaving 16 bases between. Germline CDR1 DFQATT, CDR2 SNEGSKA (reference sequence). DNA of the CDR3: TGCAGTGCTAGAGATAGGAGGGTTGGAATTAATCAGCCCCAGCATTTT. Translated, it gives CSARDRRVGINQPQHF.